These 28 T cell receptor beta chains came from one sample sequenced in a study of PD-L1 blockade in urothelial cancer. The method was immunoSEQ multiplex PCR; TCRdb's version includes in-frame clones alone and lacks a portion of them. The sample holds about 95,000 clones, roughly 91% seen once. As to time point: pretreatment peripheral blood. The sample was PBMCs, taken around atezolizumab (anti-PD-L1) treatment. The receptor set was obtained from a man between 60 and 75 years old with urothelial cancer.

This clone was observed a handful of times. The V gene is TRBV19, the J gene TRBJ2-5, with 7 bases aligning to TRBD1. CDR3 length: 14 residues. The trim removed 5 bases at V and 4 bases at J, leaving 7 bases unmatched. CDR1 and CDR2 from the germline V gene are LNHDA and SQIVND (reference sequence). In DNA form, the CDR3 reads TGTGCCAGTAGTTACACAGGGGCTGTAGAGACCCAGTACTTC. This encodes CASSYTGAVETQYF.

The chain uses TRBV27 and TRBJ2-7, with 9 bases matching TRBD2. Germline V gene lookup returns CDR1 MNHEY and CDR2 SMNVEV (reference sequence). V lost 5 bases and J lost 6; bases outside the gene matches: 11. The length of the CDR3 is 15 residues. CDR3 sequence reads: CASSPYRTSVGEQYF. DNA for the CDR3: TGTGCCAGCAGTCCTTACCGGACTAGCGTCGGCGAGCAGTACTTC.

The chain has TRBV20-1 and TRBJ2-3; D uncertain. V lost 3 bases, J lost 8 bases, and 9 bases lay in between. Germline V gives CDR1 DFQATT, CDR2 SNEGSKA (reference sequence). This CDR3 contains 11 residues. The CDR3 sequence: CSARGAPTQYF. For the CDR3, the DNA is TGCAGTGCTAGGGGCGCACCTACGCAGTATTTT.

This chain uses TRBV5-5 with TRBJ2-3; D may be TRBD1 (6 bases). The CDR3 has 14 residues. Germline loops: CDR1 SGHKS, CDR2 YYEKEE (reference sequence). Between the trimmed V and J ends, which lost 2 bases and 2 bases, there was a span of 9 bases. CDR3: CASSFGTSTDTQYF. Here the CDR3 DNA reads TGTGCCAGCAGCTTCGGGACATCCACAGATACGCAGTATTTT.

The chain's CDR3 is CASSLYPEMGQGRAGYTF. DNA of the CDR3: TGTGCCAGCAGTCTCTACCCAGAAATGGGACAGGGAAGGGCTGGCTACACCTTC. The chain joins TRBV28 to TRBJ1-2; 9 bases match TRBD1. Germline-derived CDR1 and CDR2 are MDHEN and SYDVKM. The CDR3 extends over 18 amino acids. After removal of 5 bases from V and 7 bases from J, the junction contained 20 bases not matched to a gene.

This clone turned up a few times. This chain uses TRBV2 with TRBJ2-2; TRBD1 agrees at 8 bases. The length of the CDR3 is 15 residues. CDR1 and CDR2 (germline): SNHLY, FYNNEI. After removal of 7 bases from V and 0 bases from J, the junction contained 4 bases not matched to a gene. CDR3 region: CASNGQGANTGELFF. The CDR3 nucleotides are TGTGCCAGCAACGGACAGGGTGCGAACACCGGGGAGCTGTTTTTT.

J is TRBJ2-1 and V is TRBV5-4, with D hard to call. CDR1 is SGHNT and CDR2 is YYREEE in the germline V gene (reference sequence). V was trimmed by 0 bases and J by 7 bases, leaving 8 bases between them. The CDR3 is made up of 13 amino acids. CDR3 amino acids: CASSLASLNEQFF. The CDR3 DNA reads as TGTGCCAGCAGCTTGGCGTCCTTAAATGAGCAGTTCTTC.

V and J are TRBV9 and TRBJ2-3, with TRBD2 identical over 7 bases. This CDR3 spans 14 amino acids. Germline CDR1 reads SGDLS; CDR2 reads YYNGEE. Unmatched junction bases numbered 7, after V lost 4 bases and J lost 5 bases. The CDR3 loop is CASSFSAGVDTQYF. The CDR3, as DNA: TGTGCCAGCAGCTTCAGCGCGGGAGTAGATACGCAGTATTTT.

The chain joins TRBV19 to TRBJ2-1, with 11 bases aligning to TRBD1. With V trimmed by 7 bases and J by 3 bases, 2 bases remained unmatched. The length of the CDR3 is 14 residues. From germline, CDR1 is LNHDA and CDR2 SQIVND (reference sequence). Here the CDR3 reads CASTDRGLYNEQFF. As DNA, the CDR3 is TGTGCCAGTACGGACAGGGGGCTCTACAATGAGCAGTTCTTC.

This rearrangement joins TRBV10-3 to TRBJ1-1, with D perhaps TRBD1 (6 bases). The germline V gene has CDR1 ENHRY and CDR2 SYGVKD. CDR3 length: 12 amino acids. The V end lost 6 bases, the J end lost 3 bases, and 8 bases lay between the germline ends. CDR3 loop: CAIRAGDTEAFF. Here the CDR3 DNA reads TGTGCCATCAGGGCAGGGGACACTGAAGCTTTCTTT.

The V and J genes are TRBV28 and TRBJ2-5; 8 bases agree with TRBD1. The CDR3 extends over 16 amino acids. Trimming took 4 bases from V and 4 from J; bases not matched to a gene: 11. The germline gives CDR1 MDHEN, CDR2 SYDVKM. CDR3 coding DNA: TGTGCCAGCAGTTCTAATCCCGGGACAGGTGGAGAGACCCAGTACTTC. This translates into CASSSNPGTGGETQYF.

V and J are TRBV7-3 and TRBJ2-1; TRBD2 might be the D (5 bases). In germline, CDR1 is SGHTA, CDR2 FQGTGA. The CDR3 loop spans 15 amino acids. Trimming took off 5 bases at V and 3 bases at J, with 14 bases between the two ends. This CDR3 reads CASSPTSGSYNEQFF. CDR3 coding DNA: TGTGCCAGCAGCCCCACATCGGGGAGCTACAATGAGCAGTTCTTC.

This clone was detected only a few times. The chain combines TRBV2 with TRBJ2-1; D possibly corresponds to TRBD2 (6 bases). V lost 6 bases and J 4 bases, leaving 10 bases between the germline ends. The germline V gene has CDR1 SNHLY and CDR2 FYNNEI. The CDR3 consists of 13 residues. CDR3 sequence reads: CASSWDSYNEQFF. The CDR3 DNA sequence: TGTGCCAGCAGCTGGGACTCATACAATGAGCAGTTCTTC.

The chain recombines TRBV14 with TRBJ2-1, with TRBD1 matching over 7 bases. V dropped 1 base and J dropped 10; count of bases not matched to a gene: 10. Germline CDR1 reads SGHDN; CDR2 reads FVKESK. The CDR3 length is 15 residues. CDR3 region: CASSQVRGRTREQFF. The DNA for the CDR3 is TGTGCCAGCAGCCAAGTAAGGGGGCGGACCAGGGAGCAGTTCTTC.

The chain employs TRBV18 and TRBJ2-7; D is possibly TRBD1 (6 bases). This CDR3 has 13 residues. V lost 3 bases, J lost 7 bases, and 13 bases lay in between. Germline V CDR1 and CDR2: KGHSH, LQKENI. CDR3 residues: CASSPGTPLEQYF. CDR3 bases: TGTGCCAGCTCACCCGGGACACCTCTGGAGCAGTACTTC.

This chain uses TRBV25-1 with TRBJ1-6; 7 bases are shared with TRBD1. This CDR3 spans 13 amino acids. Germline CDR1 and CDR2: MGHDK and SYGVNS. The J segment lost 12 bases and the V segment lost 5 bases, leaving 7 bases of the junction unmatched. CDR3 nucleotide sequence: TGTGCCAGCAGTCCGTCCGGGACAGAACCCCTCCACTTT. It translates to CASSPSGTEPLHF. Complete variable domain (other parts from reference TRBV25-1 and TRBJ1-6): EADIYQTPRYLVIGTGKKITLECSQTMGHDKMYWYQQDPGMELHLIHYSYGVNSTEKGDLSSESTVSRIRTEHFPLTLESARPSHTSQYLCASSPSGTEPLHFGNGTRLTVT.

The chain links TRBV28 to TRBJ2-7, with TRBD2 as a possible D gene (7 bases). This CDR3 spans 14 amino acids. Trimming shortened V by 2 bases and J by 4 bases, and 12 bases separated the two germline ends. Germline CDR1 and CDR2: MDHEN and SYDVKM. CDR3: CASSLQGGGYEQYF. CDR3 DNA: TGTGCCAGCAGTTTACAGGGAGGGGGGTACGAGCAGTACTTC.

The V gene is TRBV21-1, the J gene TRBJ2-5; the DNA was not compared with TRBD2, the D call given in the table. TRBV21-1 represents a pseudogene. This CDR3 is 18 amino acids long. The CDR3 DNA reads TGTGCCAGCAGCAAAGGACTAGCGGGGGGACTGTACCAAGAGACCCAGTACTTC. Protein product: CASSKGLAGGLYQETQYF.

V and J are TRBV5-4 and TRBJ2-1; D is possibly TRBD1 (5 bases). Trimming removed 3 bases from V and 0 bases from J, with 13 bases in between. The V gene's germline CDR1 is SGHNT and CDR2 YYREEE (reference sequence). The CDR3 has 16 residues. CDR3 sequence reads: CASSYRWGFSYNEQFF. DNA of the CDR3: TGTGCCAGCAGCTACAGGTGGGGTTTCTCCTACAATGAGCAGTTCTTC.

The V and J genes are TRBV7-2 and TRBJ2-7; D may be TRBD2 (7 bases). Germline V CDR1 and CDR2: SGHTA, FQGNSA. The V and J ends lost 5 bases and 2 bases respectively, with 16 bases between them. CDR3 size: 15 residues. DNA for the CDR3: TGTGCCAGCAGCCTAGGGGGGACTATGACCTACGAGCAGTACTTC. Translation: CASSLGGTMTYEQYF.

The chain employs TRBV2 and TRBJ1-4, with 8 bases that match TRBD1. The germline CDR1 and CDR2 sequences are SNHLY and FYNNEI. Trimming removed 6 bases from V and 11 bases from J; junction bases left unmatched: 5. The CDR3 sequence is 12 residues long. The CDR3 bases are TGTGCCAGCAGGGCTACAGGGGGTAAACTGTTTTTT. Its translation: CASRATGGKLFF.

This chain connects TRBV15 to TRBJ2-1; tentatively, D is TRBD2 (6 bases). V was pared by 4 bases and J by 8 bases, with 15 bases between. This CDR3 spans 14 amino acids. Germline V CDR1 and CDR2: LNHNV, YYDKDF (reference sequence). The CDR3 sequence is CATSTREDPHEQFF. DNA for the CDR3: TGTGCCACCAGCACTAGGGAGGATCCACATGAGCAGTTCTTC.

This chain joins TRBV9 and TRBJ2-2; TRBD1 is a possible D gene (6 bases). Deletions cut 6 bases from V and 5 bases from J, with 17 bases between. The CDR3 extends over 15 amino acids. CDR1 SGDLS and CDR2 YYNGEE come from the germline V gene. CDR3: CASTADRGWTGELFF. The DNA for the CDR3 is TGTGCCAGCACCGCGGACAGAGGGTGGACCGGGGAGCTGTTTTTT. The variable domain in full, completed from reference TRBV9 and TRBJ2-2, reads DSGVTQTPKHLITATGQRVTLRCSPRSGDLSVYWYQQSLDQGLQFLIQYYNGEERAKGNILERFSAQQFPDLHSELNLSSLELGDSALYFCASTADRGWTGELFFGEGSRLTVL.

The CDR3 loop reads CASSLTTGRQTQYF. CDR3 bases: TGTGCCAGCAGCTTAACCACAGGGAGACAGACCCAGTACTTC. The J gene is TRBJ2-5, the V gene TRBV7-2, with D tentatively TRBD1 (6 bases). V lost 2 bases and J lost 6, with 13 bases in between. This CDR3 spans 14 amino acids. Germline assignment: CDR1 SGHTA and CDR2 FQGNSA.

This clone was detected a few times. J is TRBJ2-1 and V is TRBV19, with D perhaps matching TRBD2 (6 bases). Trimming shortened V by 7 bases and J by 4 bases, and 17 bases separated the two germline ends. Germline loops: CDR1 LNHDA, CDR2 SQIVND (reference sequence). This CDR3 is built from 15 residues. In DNA form, the CDR3 reads TGTGCCAGTACATCCGCGGGGTATGTTTACAATGAGCAGTTCTTC. As protein: CASTSAGYVYNEQFF.

The chain recombines TRBV18 with TRBJ1-6; weak D call: TRBD1 (5 bases). The germline CDR1 and CDR2 sequences are KGHSH and LQKENI. The ends were cut back, 3 bases at V and 14 bases at J, with 14 bases in the middle. The CDR3 covers 13 residues. The CDR3, as DNA: TGTGCCAGCTCACCCGGGGGTTCAGCCACCCTCCACTTT. This translates into CASSPGGSATLHF.

This rearrangement joins TRBV7-6 to TRBJ2-2, with 8 positions matching TRBD1. J gave up 0 bases and V 1 base, and 1 base lay outside the gene matches. Germline V gives CDR1 SGHVS, CDR2 FNYEAQ. The CDR3 runs to 16 residues. Here the CDR3 reads CASSLEQGANTGELFF. CDR3 bases: TGTGCCAGCAGCTTAGAACAGGGGGCGAACACCGGGGAGCTGTTTTTT.

This clone was found once. The chain is built from TRBV6-5 and TRBJ2-5; the D gene is possibly TRBD2 (5 bases). Germline V lookup: CDR1 MNHEY, CDR2 SVGAGI. The length of the CDR3 is 15 residues. V was pared by 2 bases and J by 5 bases, with 15 bases between. The CDR3 DNA is TGTGCCAGCAGTTACATCGGAGGCCCGACGGAGACCCAGTACTTC. As protein: CASSYIGGPTETQYF.